Sequencing of this T cell receptor (beta chain) was carried out in a study of cytomegalovirus exposure and HLA in healthy donors. This CDR3 contains 14 residues. Germline values: CDR1 MDHEN, CDR2 SYDVKM. Deletions cut 8 bases from V and 0 bases from J, with 8 bases between. Researchers ran the PCR with 60 Vbeta and 13 Jbeta primers. Sequencing was performed with immunoSEQ multiplex PCR; in TCRdb, only in-frame clones are kept and a portion is missing. Of 60,000 to 95,000 clones in the sample, around four fifths were seen once. Regarding the study as a whole: Some V segments could not be told apart, so they were left out, TRBV6-2 and TRBV6-3 among them. Roughly even sequencing depth across donors was the assumption behind the presence/absence analyses. DRB1 showed the most TCR associations and HLA-C the fewest in a later analysis, as rates varied by HLA locus.

In regard to this clone: Its cognate antigen is unknown.

Sequences were obtained from PBMCs. The chain employs TRBV28 and TRBJ1-6, with D maybe TRBD1 (5 bases). The clonotype comes from a woman aged 40 to 50 in good health and CMV-seropositive. The CDR3 loop reads CASSGVSYNSPLHF. The DNA for the CDR3 is TGTGCCAGCTCGGGGGTCTCCTATAATTCACCCCTCCACTTT. Based on the CDR3 plus reference TRBV28 and TRBJ1-6, the full variable domain is DVKVTQSSRYLVKRTGEKVFLECVQDMDHENMFWYRQDPGLGLRLIYFSYDVKMKEKGDIPEGYSVSREKKERFSLILESASTNQTSMYLCASSGVSYNSPLHFGNGTRLTVT.